This note documents a single TCR beta chain sequence. Each sample gave at least 7 million isolated PBMCs. RNA extraction gave at least 5.5 micrograms of total RNA per sample. This sample is part of a study of blood T cells in healthy people across ages. The use of a sample-barcoded 5' primer and a J-beta primer mix characterized a second PCR of about 7 to 12 cycles. At least 2.5 million CDR3-containing paired-end reads were obtained per sample. TCRdb reprocessed the 5' RACE reads with MiXCR, giving one entry per CDR3 protein. The data hold approximately 1.5 million distinct CDR3 sequences, with 35% to 45% observed a single time. The length of the CDR3 is 13 residues. The germline V gene has CDR1 MNHEY and CDR2 SVGEGT. V lost 2 bases, J lost 11 bases, and 12 bases lay in between.

The chain combines TRBV6-2 or TRBV6-3 with TRBJ2-2; D remains unclear. This receptor was identified in a woman aged 18-29 years in good health. Sequencing input: blood. In DNA, the CDR3 is TGTGCCAGCAGTTACACAACTGAAATAGAGCTGTTTTTT. Protein: CASSYTTEIELFF.